The 27 T cell receptor beta chains given below trace back to one sample, sequenced in a study of cytomegalovirus exposure and HLA in healthy donors. The PCR ran on 60 Vbeta and 13 Jbeta primers. Assay used: immunoSEQ multiplex PCR; TCRdb lists only in-frame clones, some missing. The data hold some 90,000 clones, with roughly four fifths observed a single time. The sequencing sample was made of PBMCs. Every receptor here comes from a man aged 45 to 65 in good health and CMV-seronegative.

This chain connects TRBV6-5 to TRBJ2-7, with 14 bases identical to TRBD2. Germline loops: CDR1 MNHEY, CDR2 SVGAGI. This CDR3 spans 15 amino acids. V shed 2 bases and J 6 bases; nucleotides not matched to a gene: 3. The CDR3 loop is CASSYGTSGSSEQYF. The CDR3 coding sequence is TGTGCCAGCAGTTACGGGACTAGCGGGAGCTCCGAGCAGTACTTC.

Here the CDR3 reads CASSRQGAVVDTQYF. The CDR3, as DNA: TGTGCCAGCAGCAGACAGGGGGCTGTCGTAGATACGCAGTATTTT. The rearrangement uses TRBV7-9 and TRBJ2-3, with TRBD1 matching over 10 bases. This CDR3 is built from 15 residues. V shed 5 bases and J 5 bases; nucleotides not matched to a gene: 7. Germline V gene lookup returns CDR1 SEHNR and CDR2 FQNEAQ (reference sequence).

This clone showed up just a few times. This chain uses TRBV6-4 with TRBJ2-2; D not certain. V lost 3 bases to trimming and J lost 6 bases, with 8 bases between them. The CDR3 spans 13 residues. Germline V gives CDR1 MRHNA, CDR2 SNTAGT. The CDR3 reads CASSEGGAGELFF. The CDR3 bases are TGTGCCAGCAGTGAAGGTGGAGCCGGGGAGCTGTTTTTT.

The chain joins TRBV28 to TRBJ1-5; 11 positions agree with TRBD1. Trimming at V came to 5 bases and at J to 1 base, leaving 7 bases not matched to a gene. Looked up from germline, CDR1 is MDHEN and CDR2 is SYDVKM. This CDR3 has 17 residues. The CDR3 nucleotides are TGTGCCAGCAGTGTGGTGGGACAGGGGGTCAGCAATCAGCCCCAGCATTTT. Its translation: CASSVVGQGVSNQPQHF.

The gene calls are TRBV28 and TRBJ2-7, with TRBD2 identical over 9 bases. V lost 5 bases, J lost 2 bases, and 10 bases stayed unmatched. This CDR3 has 16 residues. Germline CDR1 MDHEN, CDR2 SYDVKM. The CDR3 region has the DNA TGTGCCAGCAGTCCTATCAGCGGGAGGTCCCCCTACGAGCAGTACTTC. Protein product: CASSPISGRSPYEQYF. Using reference TRBV28 and TRBJ2-7 for the parts outside the CDR3, the full variable domain is DVKVTQSSRYLVKRTGEKVFLECVQDMDHENMFWYRQDPGLGLRLIYFSYDVKMKEKGDIPEGYSVSREKKERFSLILESASTNQTSMYLCASSPISGRSPYEQYFGPGTRLTVT.

The chain uses TRBV27 and TRBJ2-1, with 12 bases matching TRBD2. V lost 0 bases and J lost 4; bases outside the gene matches: 7. The CDR3 length is 18 residues. Looked up from germline, CDR1 is MNHEY and CDR2 is SMNVEV (reference sequence). The CDR3 spells CASSLSASGRAKYNEQFF. The CDR3 nucleotides read TGTGCCAGCAGTTTATCGGCTAGCGGGAGGGCCAAGTACAATGAGCAGTTCTTC.

CDR3 region: CASSSTGGGEQFF. The CDR3 DNA follows: TGTGCCAGCAGCTCAACAGGGGGAGGTGAGCAGTTCTTC. The chain recombines TRBV7-2 with TRBJ2-1, with 8 bases lining up with TRBD1. CDR3 length equals 13 residues. The germline CDR1 and CDR2 sequences are SGHTA and FQGNSA. V lost 4 bases and J lost 9; bases outside the gene matches: 5.

V usage is TRBV9 and J usage is TRBJ1-1; TRBD1 might be the D (5 bases). Germline loops: CDR1 SGDLS, CDR2 YYNGEE. Trimming removed 0 bases at V and 3 bases at J, with 9 bases between. This CDR3 contains 14 residues. The CDR3 DNA sequence: TGTGCCAGCAGCGTAGAGGGGAGGGACACTGAAGCTTTCTTT. Translating it yields CASSVEGRDTEAFF.

This clone has only a few counts. This sequence joins TRBV2 and TRBJ2-5; the match to TRBD1 covers 9 bases. The DNA end is more similar to TRBJ2-7, so the J call may be wrong. The germline V gene has CDR1 SNHLY and CDR2 FYNNEI. This CDR3 comprises 14 residues. CDR3 amino acids: CASGIPGQGHEQYF. The CDR3 DNA sequence: TGTGCCAGCGGGATTCCGGGACAGGGCCACGAGCAGTACTTC.

The gene calls are TRBV7-3 and TRBJ2-5; 7 bases are shared with TRBD2. This CDR3 has 16 residues. CDR1 and CDR2 (germline): SGHTA, FQGTGA. The V segment lost 0 bases and the J segment 0 bases; nucleotides outside the gene matches: 4. CDR3 sequence: CASSLTGGSNQETQYF. The CDR3 nucleotides are TGTGCCAGCAGCTTAACGGGCGGGAGTAACCAAGAGACCCAGTACTTC.

The J gene is TRBJ1-5, the V gene TRBV19, with 7 bases aligning to TRBD1. Germline values: CDR1 LNHDA, CDR2 SQIVND (reference sequence). Trimming removed 5 bases from V and 9 bases from J; junction bases left unmatched: 7. The CDR3 length is 13 residues. CDR3 loop: CASSSKQGRPQHF. For the CDR3, the DNA is TGTGCCAGTAGTTCGAAACAGGGGAGGCCCCAGCATTTT. Variable domain in full (rest from reference TRBV19 and TRBJ1-5): DGGITQSPKYLFRKEGQNVTLSCEQNLNHDAMYWYRQDPGQGLRLIYYSQIVNDFQKGDIAEGYSVSREKKESFPLTVTSAQKNPTAFYLCASSSKQGRPQHFGDGTRLSIL.

The J gene is TRBJ2-1, the V gene TRBV27, with 10 bases aligning to TRBD1. This CDR3 has 15 amino acids. The germline CDR1 and CDR2 sequences are MNHEY and SMNVEV (reference sequence). Trimming took 3 bases from V and 2 from J; bases not matched to a gene: 1. CDR3 DNA sequence: TGTGCCAGCAGTTTGGGACAGGGGCCCTACAATGAGCAGTTCTTC. It is translated as CASSLGQGPYNEQFF.

The chain carries TRBV4-3 and TRBJ2-7; 8 bases are a match to TRBD2. The CDR3 covers 15 residues. The trim removed 1 base at V and 0 bases at J, leaving 2 bases unmatched. Per the germline V gene, CDR1 is LGHNA and CDR2 is YSLEER. The CDR3 spells CASSQVAGSSYEQYF. DNA of the CDR3: TGCGCCAGCAGCCAAGTAGCGGGAAGCTCCTACGAGCAGTACTTC.

The CDR3 loop is CASRPQGSNEQFF. Written as DNA, the CDR3 is TGTGCCAGCAGGCCACAGGGATCAAATGAGCAGTTCTTC. The J gene is TRBJ2-1, the V gene TRBV27, with a weak D call TRBD1 (6 bases). The CDR3 totals 13 residues. Trimming shortened V by 6 bases and J by 7 bases, and 13 bases separated the two germline ends. CDR1 is MNHEY, CDR2 SMNVEV, per germline (reference sequence).

The chain uses TRBV28 and TRBJ2-1; the match to TRBD2 covers 12 bases. J lost 0 bases, V lost 8 bases, and 11 bases had no gene match. Germline V gene lookup returns CDR1 MDHEN and CDR2 SYDVKM. The CDR3 loop spans 18 amino acids. Here the CDR3 reads CASGSGTSGPSSYNEQFF. CDR3 nucleotides: TGTGCCAGCGGATCCGGGACTAGCGGGCCTAGCTCCTACAATGAGCAGTTCTTC.

The chain employs TRBV29-1 and TRBJ1-1; 12 nucleotides match TRBD1. The CDR3 has 16 amino acids. CDR1 and CDR2 (germline): SQVTM, ANQGSEA. Trimming at V came to 6 bases and at J to 1 base, leaving 9 bases not matched to a gene. As DNA, the CDR3 is TGCAGCGTGGCGGGGGACAGGGGGCGTGGGAACACTGAAGCTTTCTTT. Its translation is CSVAGDRGRGNTEAFF.

This chain uses TRBV28 with TRBJ2-3; TRBD2 aligns across 10 bases. Trimming at V came to 4 bases and at J to 5 bases, leaving 6 bases not matched to a gene. The CDR3 has 15 residues. Germline V lookup: CDR1 MDHEN, CDR2 SYDVKM. CDR3 coding DNA: TGTGCCAGCAGTTCTAGCGGGAGCCACCTAGATACGCAGTATTTT. Translated: CASSSSGSHLDTQYF. Based on the CDR3 plus reference TRBV28 and TRBJ2-3, the full variable domain is DVKVTQSSRYLVKRTGEKVFLECVQDMDHENMFWYRQDPGLGLRLIYFSYDVKMKEKGDIPEGYSVSREKKERFSLILESASTNQTSMYLCASSSSGSHLDTQYFGPGTRLTVL.

This clone has more than one count but fewer than ten. The chain has TRBV11-2 and TRBJ2-1; 15 bases match TRBD2. The CDR3 spans 17 residues. Germline V gene sequence: CDR1 SGHAT, CDR2 FQNNGV. J lost 8 bases, V lost 3 bases, and 8 bases had no gene match. The DNA of the CDR3 is TGTGCCAGCAGCTTCAGGACTAGCGGGAGGGGTCGGGATGAGCAGTTCTTC. It is translated as CASSFRTSGRGRDEQFF.

The chain links TRBV23-1 to TRBJ2-1; 11 bases are shared with TRBD2. TRBV23-1 is placed among ORFs of uncertain function. The CDR3 is 14 residues long. Trimming at V came to 7 bases and at J to 4 bases, leaving 3 bases not matched to a gene. CDR3 in DNA: TGCGCCAGCACCGGGACTAGCGGTTACAATGAGCAGTTCTTC. Residues: CASTGTSGYNEQFF.

The chain is built from TRBV5-4 and TRBJ2-7; 8 bases map to TRBD2. Germline V gene data show CDR1 as SGHNT and CDR2 as YYREEE (reference sequence). V lost 2 bases to trimming and J lost 7 bases; unmatched junction nucleotides: 8. The CDR3 spans 14 residues. The CDR3, as DNA: TGTGCCAGCAGCTTAGCGGGAGTGCTACGGGAGCAGTACTTC. Its protein product is CASSLAGVLREQYF.

This chain links TRBV28 with TRBJ1-5; D may be TRBD1 (6 bases). Trimming removed 5 bases at V and 7 bases at J, with 21 bases between. Germline CDR1 and CDR2: MDHEN and SYDVKM. CDR3 length: 16 amino acids. The CDR3 sequence: CASSPRVGGPGQPQHF. CDR3 sequence (DNA): TGTGCCAGCAGTCCCAGGGTCGGGGGGCCGGGACAGCCCCAGCATTTT.

The V call is TRBV6-1, the J call TRBJ2-1, with unresolved D. V was pared by 2 bases and J by 11 bases, with 10 bases between. CDR1 is MNHNS and CDR2 is SASEGT in the germline V gene. The CDR3 length is 12 residues. CDR3 amino acids: CASSENFPQQFF. The CDR3 nucleotides read TGTGCCAGCAGTGAAAACTTTCCACAGCAGTTCTTC.

In its sample, this clone was seen a few times. The chain couples TRBV6-6 to TRBJ2-5; a weak D match, TRBD2 (5 bases). Deletions cut 4 bases from V and 1 base from J, with 13 bases between. Germline V gene data show CDR1 as MNHNY and CDR2 as SVGAGI (reference sequence). The CDR3 covers 15 residues. CDR3 nucleotide sequence: TGTGCCAGCAGTTCCCCGGCCGAGGGCCAAGAGACCCAGTACTTC. It translates to CASSSPAEGQETQYF.

The rearrangement uses TRBV19 and TRBJ2-3; D unresolved. The CDR3 is 14 residues long. In germline, CDR1 is LNHDA, CDR2 SQIVND (reference sequence). Deletions cut 4 bases from V and 1 base from J, with 9 bases between. The CDR3 DNA reads as TGTGCCAGTAGTACCAGAGGCCGCACAGATACGCAGTATTTT. It specifies CASSTRGRTDTQYF.

The chain couples TRBV28 to TRBJ1-1, with unresolved D. This CDR3 region has 13 residues. Per germline, CDR1 MDHEN and CDR2 SYDVKM. Trimming pared 7 bases from V and 7 bases from J, leaving 16 bases between. The CDR3 nucleotides are TGTGCCAGCACCTCGGACGGCCGGGGTGAAGCTTTCTTT. Residues: CASTSDGRGEAFF.

The chain combines TRBV10-3 with TRBJ1-4; D uncertain. The CDR3 consists of 12 residues. Trimming stripped 4 bases from V and 8 bases from J, with 8 bases between. Germline lookup yields CDR1 ENHRY and CDR2 SYGVKD. The CDR3 nucleotides read TGTGCCATCAGTGCAGAGAGGGAAAAACTGTTTTTT. Its translation: CAISAEREKLFF.

The table lists this clone with a few counts. The rearrangement joins TRBV30 to TRBJ1-6; 11 nucleotides line up with TRBD1. From germline, CDR1 is GTSNPN and CDR2 SVGIG (reference sequence). The CDR3 contains 17 residues. The ends lost 2 bases at V and 2 bases at J; junction bases unmatched: 5. CDR3 sequence reads: CAWSPGTGGAYNSPLHF. In DNA, the CDR3 is TGTGCCTGGAGTCCCGGGACAGGGGGAGCCTATAATTCACCCCTCCACTTT.